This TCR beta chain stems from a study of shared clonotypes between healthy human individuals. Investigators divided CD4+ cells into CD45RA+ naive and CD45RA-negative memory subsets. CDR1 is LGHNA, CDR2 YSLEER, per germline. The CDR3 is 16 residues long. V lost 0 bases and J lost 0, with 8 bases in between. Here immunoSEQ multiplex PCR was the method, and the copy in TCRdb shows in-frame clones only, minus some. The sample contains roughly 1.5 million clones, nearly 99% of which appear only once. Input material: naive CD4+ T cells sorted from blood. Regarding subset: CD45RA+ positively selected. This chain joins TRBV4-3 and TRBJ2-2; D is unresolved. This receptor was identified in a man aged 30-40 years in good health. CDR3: CASSQDHPSNTGELFF. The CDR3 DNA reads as TGCGCCAGCAGCCAAGATCACCCTTCGAACACCGGGGAGCTGTTTTTT.